The 28 T cell receptor beta chains in this list originate from one sample, sequenced in a study. Measured with immunoSEQ multiplex PCR; TCRdb has only the in-frame clones, and not every one. The table includes approximately 70,000 clones, about 94% detected once. The sequenced sample consisted of PBMCs. The receptors come from a man aged 35 to 55 with rheumatoid arthritis.

The chain has TRBV19 and TRBJ1-1; possible D gene TRBD1, 5 bases. V was cut by 3 bases and J by 11 bases, with 19 bases left in between. This CDR3 has 14 residues. Germline CDR1 reads LNHDA; CDR2 reads SQIVND (reference sequence). CDR3 nucleotide sequence: TGTGCCAGTAGTATCGGGACGGGGAAAGTTGGGGCTTTCTTT. Amino acid sequence: CASSIGTGKVGAFF.

The chain carries TRBV4-3 and TRBJ2-1; D might be TRBD1 (6 bases). Germline V gives CDR1 LGHNA, CDR2 YSLEER. This CDR3 spans 16 amino acids. Trimming removed 3 bases at V and 3 bases at J, with 15 bases between. CDR3 DNA sequence: TGCGCCAGCAGCCAGGGTAGGGGGTATCTCTACAATGAGCAGTTCTTC. Its translation is CASSQGRGYLYNEQFF.

V usage is TRBV12-3 or TRBV12-4 and J usage is TRBJ1-1, with D uncertain. Trimming left V 3 bases short and J 1 base short, with 6 bases between. The CDR3 contains 13 residues. The CDR3 DNA reads TGTGCCAGCAGTTTGGACTCGAACACTGAAGCTTTCTTT. Protein: CASSLDSNTEAFF.

The rearrangement joins TRBV13 to TRBJ2-2; D gene uncertain. The CDR3 runs 14 residues. CDR1 PRHDT and CDR2 FYEKMQ come from the germline V gene (reference sequence). The V gene lost 5 bases and the J gene lost 8 bases, with 15 bases spanning the gap. The CDR3 is CASSPGAGRGELFF. For the CDR3, the DNA is TGTGCCAGCAGCCCCGGTGCAGGTCGAGGGGAGCTGTTTTTT.

The J gene is TRBJ2-1, the V gene TRBV9, with 9 bases matching TRBD1. In germline, CDR1 is SGDLS, CDR2 YYNGEE. The CDR3 contains 15 residues. V gave up 2 bases and J gave up 6 bases; unmatched junction bases: 6. Here the CDR3 reads CASSVVGQGFNEQFF. The CDR3 coding sequence is TGTGCCAGCAGCGTTGTCGGACAGGGGTTCAATGAGCAGTTCTTC.

The chain uses TRBV14 and TRBJ1-1; TRBD1 might be the D (6 bases). V gave up 0 bases and J gave up 7 bases, with 12 bases separating them. This CDR3 has 14 residues. The germline V gene encodes CDR1 SGHDN and CDR2 FVKESK. The CDR3 loop reads CASSQDDRRGEAFF. The CDR3 DNA sequence: TGTGCCAGCAGCCAAGATGACAGGCGGGGTGAAGCTTTCTTT.

About this clone: Mismatch with germline at one junction end may stem from a read error. This sequence joins TRBV12-3 or TRBV12-4 and TRBJ1-1, with 7 bases matching TRBD1. This CDR3 region has 11 residues. The CDR3 spells CAGRGGTEAFF. The CDR3 coding sequence is TGTGCCGGCAGGGGGGGCACTGAAGCTTTCTTT.

V and J are TRBV19 and TRBJ1-1; the D gene is possibly TRBD1 (5 bases). The germline V gene has CDR1 LNHDA and CDR2 SQIVND (reference sequence). This CDR3 has 14 amino acids. With 7 bases removed from V and 3 bases from J, the gap between germline ends came to 15 bases. The CDR3: CASTAPKGDTEAFF. The CDR3 DNA reads as TGTGCCAGTACTGCCCCCAAAGGGGACACTGAAGCTTTCTTT.

This clone appeared once. CDR3 DNA: TGTGCCAGCAGCGTAGCGCCGGAGCCAGGGCCTAATTCACCCCTCCACTTT. It codes for CASSVAPEPGPNSPLHF. The chain has TRBV9 and TRBJ1-6, with D possibly being TRBD1 (5 bases). CDR1 and CDR2 from the germline V gene are SGDLS and YYNGEE. Deletions cut 0 bases from V and 6 bases from J, with 16 bases between. CDR3 length equals 17 residues.

This rearrangement joins TRBV11-2 to TRBJ2-7; possible D gene TRBD2, 6 bases. The CDR3 runs to 16 residues. The ends were cut back, 5 bases at V and 1 base at J, with 18 bases in the middle. Germline V gene data show CDR1 as SGHAT and CDR2 as FQNNGV. CDR3 sequence reads: CASSPPSLARSYEQYF. For the CDR3, the DNA is TGTGCCAGCAGCCCCCCCTCCCTAGCGCGATCCTACGAGCAGTACTTC.

The chain recombines TRBV7-8 with TRBJ1-4; D is perhaps TRBD1 (5 bases). The CDR3 extends over 15 amino acids. Trimming removed 3 bases from V and 4 bases from J, with 12 bases in between. Germline V gene lookup returns CDR1 SGHVS and CDR2 FQNEAQ. In nucleotides, the CDR3 is TGTGCCAGCAGCTTGTTCAGGGCCCTTAATGAAAAACTGTTTTTT. Translation gives CASSLFRALNEKLFF.

The chain is built from TRBV13 and TRBJ2-5; D is unclear. The V gene's germline CDR1 is PRHDT and CDR2 FYEKMQ (reference sequence). Deletions cut 3 bases from V and 1 base from J, with 12 bases between. The CDR3 consists of 15 residues. This chain's CDR3 is CASSLIGQSQETQYF. CDR3 DNA: TGTGCCAGCAGCTTGATTGGTCAGTCCCAAGAGACCCAGTACTTC. The variable domain in full, with the rest retrieved from reference TRBV13 and TRBJ2-5, is AAGVIQSPRHLIKEKRETATLKCYPIPRHDTVYWYQQGPGQDPQFLISFYEKMQSDKGSIPDRFSAQQFSDYHSELNMSSLELGDSALYFCASSLIGQSQETQYFGPGTRLLVL.

The J gene is TRBJ1-6, the V gene TRBV18; tentatively, D is TRBD1 (5 bases). Looked up from germline, CDR1 is KGHSH and CDR2 is LQKENI. The length of the CDR3 is 15 residues. The V and J ends lost 2 bases and 5 bases respectively, with 10 bases between them. CDR3 sequence (DNA): TGTGCCAGCTCACCAGGGCAGGGCCATAATTCACCCCTCCACTTT. Translated, it gives CASSPGQGHNSPLHF.

This chain connects TRBV27 to TRBJ1-6; D gene uncertain. The CDR3 covers 16 residues. CDR1 is MNHEY, CDR2 SMNVEV, per germline (reference sequence). The V and J ends lost 4 bases and 3 bases respectively, with 13 bases between them. As DNA, the CDR3 is TGTGCCAGCAGTTACCGGCCGACAAACTATAATTCACCCCTCCACTTT. Translation gives CASSYRPTNYNSPLHF.

V and J are TRBV7-9 and TRBJ2-6; D perhaps matches TRBD1 (6 bases). Deletions cut 4 bases from V and 0 bases from J, with 10 bases between. The length of the CDR3 is 16 residues. The V gene's germline CDR1 is SEHNR and CDR2 FQNEAQ (reference sequence). For the CDR3, the DNA is TGTGCCAGCAGCTGGAGACAGGTCTCTGGGGCCAACGTCCTGACTTTC. This codes for CASSWRQVSGANVLTF. Filled out from reference TRBV7-9 and TRBJ2-6, the complete variable domain reads DTGVSQNPRHKITKRGQNVTFRCDPISEHNRLYWYRQTLGQGPEFLTYFQNEAQLEKSRLLSDRFSAERPKGSFSTLEIQRTEQGDSAMYLCASSWRQVSGANVLTFGAGSRLTVL.

The rearrangement joins TRBV19 to TRBJ2-1; D is ambiguous. This CDR3 spans 14 amino acids. Germline V lookup: CDR1 LNHDA, CDR2 SQIVND (reference sequence). V was shortened by 5 bases and J by 6 bases, with 14 bases between the two germline ends. As DNA, the CDR3 is TGTGCCAGTAGTCCCTGGTCCGTCCCCAATGAGCAGTTCTTC. Its protein is CASSPWSVPNEQFF.

This rearrangement joins TRBV19 to TRBJ1-2; weak D call: TRBD1 (6 bases). Germline lookup yields CDR1 LNHDA and CDR2 SQIVND (reference sequence). The V and J ends lost 5 bases and 8 bases respectively, with 15 bases between them. The CDR3 consists of 13 residues. CDR3: CASSPLGAAGYTF. For the CDR3, the DNA is TGTGCCAGTAGTCCCCTGGGGGCGGCCGGCTACACCTTC. The entire variable domain, with the rest obtained from reference TRBV19 and TRBJ1-2, is as follows: DGGITQSPKYLFRKEGQNVTLSCEQNLNHDAMYWYRQDPGQGLRLIYYSQIVNDFQKGDIAEGYSVSREKKESFPLTVTSAQKNPTAFYLCASSPLGAAGYTFGSGTRLTVV.

V and J are TRBV4-1 and TRBJ2-7; TRBD2 aligns across 13 bases. The CDR3 runs to 16 residues. Germline CDR1 reads MGHRA; CDR2 reads YSYEKL. V shed 1 base, J shed 4 bases, and the junction held 4 bases outside the gene matches. This chain's CDR3 is CASSQGGTSGVYEQYF. The DNA of the CDR3 is TGCGCCAGCAGCCAAGGAGGGACTAGCGGGGTTTACGAGCAGTACTTC.

The chain couples TRBV6-2 or TRBV6-3 to TRBJ2-1; TRBD2 matches 8 bases. Germline V gene data show CDR1 as MNHEY and CDR2 as SVGEGT. Trimming at V came to 5 bases and at J to 0 bases, leaving 6 bases not matched to a gene. The CDR3 is 16 amino acids. The CDR3 DNA reads TGTGCCAGCAGTATAAGAAGCGGGGGCTCCTACAATGAGCAGTTCTTC. The encoded protein is CASSIRSGGSYNEQFF.

The chain couples TRBV5-1 to TRBJ2-7; 8 bases align to TRBD2. CDR1 and CDR2 (germline): SGHRS, YFSETQ. After removal of 0 bases from V and 2 bases from J, the junction contained 7 bases not matched to a gene. The CDR3 consists of 16 residues. The DNA of the CDR3 is TGCGCCAGCAGCTTGGGTATTAGCGGGAACCCCTACGAGCAGTACTTC. This gives the protein CASSLGISGNPYEQYF.

The chain links TRBV7-2 to TRBJ2-7, with 7 bases that match TRBD1. This CDR3 spans 14 amino acids. Per germline, CDR1 SGHTA and CDR2 FQGNSA. With V trimmed by 5 bases and J by 4 bases, 8 bases remained unmatched. The CDR3 spells CASSISTGSYEQYF. The CDR3 DNA reads as TGTGCCAGCAGCATTTCGACAGGGTCTTACGAGCAGTACTTC.

This chain links TRBV9 with TRBJ1-2, with D possibly being TRBD1 (5 bases). The CDR3 covers 14 residues. Germline values: CDR1 SGDLS, CDR2 YYNGEE. The V end lost 4 bases, the J end lost 2 bases, and 12 bases lay between the germline ends. CDR3 in amino acids: CASSLTTENYGYTF. As DNA, the CDR3 is TGTGCCAGCAGCTTAACGACAGAGAACTATGGCTACACCTTC. Using reference TRBV9 and TRBJ1-2 for the parts outside the CDR3, the full variable domain is DSGVTQTPKHLITATGQRVTLRCSPRSGDLSVYWYQQSLDQGLQFLIQYYNGEERAKGNILERFSAQQFPDLHSELNLSSLELGDSALYFCASSLTTENYGYTFGSGTRLTVV.

The CDR3 reads CASSDSTSGNYNEQFF. The CDR3 bases are TGTGCCAGCAGTGATTCGACTAGCGGGAACTACAATGAGCAGTTCTTC. The rearrangement links TRBV25-1 to TRBJ2-1; TRBD2 matches at 11 bases. This CDR3 is built from 16 residues. Germline V gives CDR1 MGHDK, CDR2 SYGVNS. V gave up 3 bases and J gave up 3 bases; unmatched junction bases: 4. Using reference TRBV25-1 and TRBJ2-1 for the parts outside the CDR3, the full variable domain is EADIYQTPRYLVIGTGKKITLECSQTMGHDKMYWYQQDPGMELHLIHYSYGVNSTEKGDLSSESTVSRIRTEHFPLTLESARPSHTSQYLCASSDSTSGNYNEQFFGPGTRLTVL.

The chain has TRBV18 and TRBJ2-2; D is unclear. The CDR3 is made up of 14 amino acids. CDR1 is KGHSH, CDR2 LQKENI, per germline. The ends were cut back, 3 bases at V and 1 base at J, with 6 bases in the middle. In DNA, the CDR3 is TGTGCCAGCTCACCTCAGCGGAACACCGGGGAGCTGTTTTTT. Translated: CASSPQRNTGELFF. The full variable domain, its missing parts supplied by reference TRBV18 and TRBJ2-2, is NAGVMQNPRHLVRRRGQEARLRCSPMKGHSHVYWYRQLPEEGLKFMVYLQKENIIDESGMPKERFSAEFPKEGPSILRIQQVVRGDSAAYFCASSPQRNTGELFFGEGSRLTVL.

V gene TRBV14 combines with J gene TRBJ1-2; D gene unclear. The CDR3 length is 14 residues. Deletions cut 0 bases from V and 5 bases from J, with 10 bases between. Germline lookup yields CDR1 SGHDN and CDR2 FVKESK. In DNA, the CDR3 is TGTGCCAGCAGCCAAGATCGCCGGGCGTATGGCTACACCTTC. Protein product: CASSQDRRAYGYTF. The full variable domain, rest sourced from reference TRBV14 and TRBJ1-2, is EAGVTQFPSHSVIEKGQTVTLRCDPISGHDNLYWYRRVMGKEIKFLLHFVKESKQDESGMPNNRFLAERTGGTYSTLKVQPAELEDSGVYFCASSQDRRAYGYTFGSGTRLTVV.

This rearrangement joins TRBV7-9 to TRBJ2-2, with TRBD1 as a possible D gene (5 bases). The CDR3 runs 15 residues. In germline, CDR1 is SEHNR, CDR2 FQNEAQ (reference sequence). V was cut by 2 bases and J by 1 base, with 8 bases left in between. CDR3 sequence reads: CASSLQTGNTGELFF. For the CDR3, the DNA is TGTGCCAGCAGCTTACAAACAGGGAACACCGGGGAGCTGTTTTTT.

The chain couples TRBV6-5 to TRBJ1-1, with D perhaps matching TRBD1 (6 bases). V lost 8 bases, J lost 3 bases, and 16 bases lay in between. The CDR3 length is 14 residues. Germline V gives CDR1 MNHEY, CDR2 SVGAGI. The CDR3 sequence is CASHTGLEHTEAFF. CDR3 in DNA: TGTGCCAGCCATACAGGGCTGGAGCACACTGAAGCTTTCTTT.

The table lists this clone with a count of one. This chain joins TRBV5-6 and TRBJ1-2; TRBD1 matches 7 bases. Germline CDR1 and CDR2: SGHDT and YYEEEE. CDR3 length: 15 residues. The V segment lost 1 base and the J segment 5 bases; nucleotides outside the gene matches: 8. The CDR3 sequence: CASSLRDQTGYGYTF. The CDR3 DNA reads TGTGCCAGCAGCTTGAGGGATCAGACAGGGTATGGCTACACCTTC.